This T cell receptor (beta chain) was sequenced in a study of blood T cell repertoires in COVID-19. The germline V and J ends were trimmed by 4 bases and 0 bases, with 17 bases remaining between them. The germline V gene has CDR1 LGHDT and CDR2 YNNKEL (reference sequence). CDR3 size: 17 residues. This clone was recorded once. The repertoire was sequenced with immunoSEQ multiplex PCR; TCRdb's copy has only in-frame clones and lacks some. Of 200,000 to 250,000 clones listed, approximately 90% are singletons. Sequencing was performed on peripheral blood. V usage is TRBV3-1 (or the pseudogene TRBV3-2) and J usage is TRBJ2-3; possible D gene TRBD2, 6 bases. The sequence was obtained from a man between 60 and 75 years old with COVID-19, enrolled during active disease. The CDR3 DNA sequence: TGTGCCAGCAGCCGGACACCTAGCGAGACTAGCACAGATACGCAGTATTTT. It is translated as CASSRTPSETSTDTQYF.